This T cell receptor (beta chain) was sequenced in a study of cytomegalovirus exposure and HLA in healthy donors. The PCR contained 60 Vbeta and 13 Jbeta primers. The data were produced by immunoSEQ multiplex PCR, yet TCRdb's version contains in-frame clones alone and is incomplete. The data hold 35,000 to 45,000 clones, with 50% to 55% observed a single time. Regarding this clone: What it binds is not known.

J was trimmed by 0 bases and V by 7 bases; bases with no gene match: 9. There are 15 residues in the CDR3. Study-level findings and limits: 87-base-pair reads could not separate some V segments, including TRBV6-2 and TRBV6-3.

The TCR was taken from a human donor in good health. This chain uses TRBV23-1 with TRBJ2-7, with 7 bases fitting TRBD2. TRBV23-1 is an ORF, with its function uncertain. Input material: PBMCs. CDR3 sequence (DNA): TGCGCCAGCACCCGCGCGGGGGTCTTCTCCTACGAGCAGTACTTC. This codes for CASTRAGVFSYEQYF.